The 25 T cell receptor beta chains in this list originate from one sample, sequenced in a study of cytotoxic CD8 clonotypes in ibrutinib-treated CLL. This table comes from immunoSEQ multiplex PCR, and its TCRdb copy is limited to in-frame clones, with some not included. The sample has 110,000 to 150,000 clones, around three quarters seen once. Sequenced here: PBMCs, sampled after 12 months of ibrutinib treatment. The source of these receptors is a human donor with chronic lymphocytic leukemia.

CDR3 region: CASSIYSANTGELFF. The CDR3 DNA reads TGTGCCAGTAGTATATACAGCGCGAACACCGGGGAGCTGTTTTTT. The rearrangement links TRBV19 to TRBJ2-2; no definite D call. The CDR3 runs 15 residues. The V gene lost 2 bases and the J gene lost 0 bases, with 7 bases spanning the gap. The germline V gene has CDR1 LNHDA and CDR2 SQIVND (reference sequence).

The chain employs TRBV4-1 and TRBJ2-5, with D unclear. The CDR3 loop spans 15 amino acids. V was cut by 0 bases and J by 7 bases, with 15 bases left in between. Germline loops: CDR1 MGHRA, CDR2 YSYEKL. As DNA, the CDR3 is TGCGCCAGCAGCCAAGATATTACAACCTCGTGGACCCAGTACTTC. Translating it yields CASSQDITTSWTQYF.

This clone was counted many times. This chain joins TRBV29-1 and TRBJ2-1; D is ambiguous. Germline V CDR1 and CDR2: SQVTM, ANQGSEA. The CDR3 covers 12 residues. V was trimmed by 8 bases and J by 0 bases, leaving 8 bases between them. CDR3 nucleotide sequence: TGCAGCTCTCTAAGCTCCTACAATGAGCAGTTCTTC. It translates to CSSLSSYNEQFF.

This clone was seen only a few times. This rearrangement joins TRBV7-2 to TRBJ2-2, with no clear D. Germline V gene lookup returns CDR1 SGHTA and CDR2 FQGNSA. This CDR3 has 11 residues. Deletions cut 2 bases from V and 8 bases from J, with 3 bases between. The CDR3 DNA reads TGTGCCAGCAGCTTATCAGGGGAGCTGTTTTTT. This sequence encodes CASSLSGELFF.

V and J are TRBV5-4 and TRBJ1-4, with D maybe TRBD1 (6 bases). The length of the CDR3 is 14 residues. Deletions cut 4 bases from V and 7 bases from J, with 14 bases between. Looked up from germline, CDR1 is SGHNT and CDR2 is YYREEE (reference sequence). CDR3 sequence (DNA): TGTGCCAGCAGCCCTCCGGGACAAGGTGAAAAACTGTTTTTT. This codes for CASSPPGQGEKLFF.

This clone was detected a few times. V is TRBV7-2 and J is TRBJ2-4, with D uncertain. The CDR3 totals 13 residues. Germline CDR1 SGHTA, CDR2 FQGNSA. V was cut by 7 bases and J by 6 bases, with 13 bases left in between. In DNA, the CDR3 is TGTGCCAGCATGAGTCTTTATATAAACATTCAGTACTTC. It is translated as CASMSLYINIQYF.

This chain uses TRBV7-2 with TRBJ1-5; 7 bases agree with TRBD1. Germline V gives CDR1 SGHTA, CDR2 FQGNSA. J gave up 11 bases and V 4 bases, and 8 bases lay outside the gene matches. This CDR3 is built from 13 residues. Here the CDR3 reads CASSSDREGAQHF. CDR3 DNA sequence: TGTGCCAGCAGCTCCGACAGGGAGGGAGCCCAGCATTTT.

The rearrangement uses TRBV12-5 and TRBJ1-2, with 8 nucleotides matching TRBD1. The CDR3 extends over 13 amino acids. Germline assignment: CDR1 LGHNT and CDR2 FRNRAP. J gave up 7 bases and V 6 bases, and 7 bases lay outside the gene matches. For the CDR3, the DNA is TGTGCTAGTGGGCGGACAGGGTGGAGTGGCTACACCTTC. Translating it yields CASGRTGWSGYTF.

This chain joins TRBV23-1 and TRBJ2-1; D is undetermined. TRBV23-1 is designated an ORF whose function remains uncertain. The germline V and J ends were trimmed by 9 bases and 3 bases, with 15 bases remaining between them. This CDR3 comprises 14 residues. The CDR3 spells CARFPWDDYNEQFF. The CDR3 coding sequence is TGCGCCAGGTTTCCGTGGGATGACTACAATGAGCAGTTCTTC.

The rearrangement joins TRBV14 to TRBJ2-7; D uncertain. CDR1 is SGHDN and CDR2 is FVKESK in the germline V gene. The germline V and J ends were trimmed by 4 bases and 2 bases, with 18 bases remaining between them. The CDR3 spans 16 residues. CDR3 protein: CASSPNHGDTTYEQYF. CDR3 in DNA: TGTGCCAGCAGCCCAAACCACGGAGACACGACCTACGAGCAGTACTTC. Full variable domain (rest looked up from reference TRBV14 and TRBJ2-7): EAGVTQFPSHSVIEKGQTVTLRCDPISGHDNLYWYRRVMGKEIKFLLHFVKESKQDESGMPNNRFLAERTGGTYSTLKVQPAELEDSGVYFCASSPNHGDTTYEQYFGPGTRLTVT.

This clone has a handful of counts. The chain has TRBV7-9 and TRBJ2-2; a weak D match, TRBD2 (5 bases). V lost 1 base and J lost 3, with 15 bases in between. CDR1 SEHNR and CDR2 FQNEAQ come from the germline V gene (reference sequence). The CDR3 has 17 residues. As DNA, the CDR3 is TGTGCCAGCAGCTTAGATATCGGGATACTGCACACCGGGGAGCTGTTTTTT. Encoded protein: CASSLDIGILHTGELFF.

V is TRBV6-4 and J is TRBJ1-2; D possibly corresponds to TRBD1 (5 bases). There are 13 residues in the CDR3. Germline CDR1 reads MRHNA; CDR2 reads SNTAGT. The V gene lost 3 bases and the J gene lost 7 bases, with 12 bases spanning the gap. CDR3 protein: CASSEWQGSGYTF. The CDR3 nucleotides read TGTGCCAGCAGTGAGTGGCAGGGAAGTGGCTACACCTTC.

The rearrangement joins TRBV5-4 to TRBJ2-4, with 9 bases lining up with TRBD2. CDR1 is SGHNT, CDR2 YYREEE, per germline (reference sequence). Trimming at V came to 2 bases and at J to 2 bases, leaving 5 bases not matched to a gene. CDR3 length equals 16 residues. In nucleotides, the CDR3 is TGTGCCAGCAGCTTTCCACTAGCGGGCACCAAAAACATTCAGTACTTC. Its protein product is CASSFPLAGTKNIQYF.

The rearrangement uses TRBV15 and TRBJ2-7; maybe TRBD2 (5 bases). The V gene lost 0 bases and the J gene lost 3 bases, with 18 bases spanning the gap. Germline CDR1 reads LNHNV; CDR2 reads YYDKDF (reference sequence). The CDR3 contains 17 residues. DNA of the CDR3: TGTGCCACCAGCAGAGATCCCTTCCTAGCAGTCGACTACGAGCAGTACTTC. Protein product: CATSRDPFLAVDYEQYF.

V is TRBV18 and J is TRBJ1-4, with D perhaps TRBD1 (6 bases). Trimming cost V 3 bases and J 7 bases, with 18 bases left between them. Germline lookup yields CDR1 KGHSH and CDR2 LQKENI. CDR3 size: 16 residues. The CDR3 here is CASSPRGGARGEKLFF. Written as DNA, the CDR3 is TGTGCCAGCTCACCCCGAGGGGGGGCGAGAGGTGAAAAACTGTTTTTT.

This clone came up a few times. V and J are TRBV27 and TRBJ2-7; TRBD2 agrees at 13 bases. Per the germline V gene, CDR1 is MNHEY and CDR2 is SMNVEV (reference sequence). Germline trimming cut 2 bases from V and 9 bases from J; bases unmatched to any gene: 13. This CDR3 spans 17 amino acids. CDR3 amino acids: CASSLEGPGLAGWRQYF. The CDR3 DNA reads as TGTGCCAGCAGTTTAGAAGGTCCGGGACTAGCGGGATGGCGGCAGTACTTC.

This chain uses TRBV11-2 with TRBJ2-4; D is uncertain. The CDR3 consists of 13 residues. Germline CDR1 reads SGHAT; CDR2 reads FQNNGV. Trimming removed 9 bases from V and 0 bases from J, with 9 bases in between. Written as DNA, the CDR3 is TGTGCCAGTAACGAGATAGCCAAAAACATTCAGTACTTC. This gives the protein CASNEIAKNIQYF. The whole variable domain, filled in from reference TRBV11-2 and TRBJ2-4, reads EAGVAQSPRYKIIEKRQSVAFWCNPISGHATLYWYQQILGQGPKLLIQFQNNGVVDDSQLPKDRFSAERLKGVDSTLKIQPAKLEDSAVYLCASNEIAKNIQYFGAGTRLSVL.

V is TRBV6-5 and J is TRBJ1-5; D gene ambiguous. Germline V CDR1 and CDR2: MNHEY, SVGAGI. V shed 0 bases and J shed 5 bases, with 8 bases lying between them. The CDR3 sequence is 14 residues long. CDR3: CASSYSWGYQPQHF. DNA of the CDR3: TGTGCCAGCAGTTACTCGTGGGGTTATCAGCCCCAGCATTTT.

The chain is built from TRBV10-1 and TRBJ2-3; TRBD1 matches at 9 bases. J was trimmed by 2 bases and V by 3 bases; bases with no gene match: 9. Per the germline V gene, CDR1 is WNHNN and CDR2 is SYGVQD (reference sequence). The CDR3 totals 17 residues. The chain's CDR3 is CASSDESRTGDTDTQYF. CDR3 sequence (DNA): TGCGCCAGCAGTGATGAGAGTCGGACAGGGGACACAGATACGCAGTATTTT.

V is TRBV18 and J is TRBJ2-5, with 7 bases aligning to TRBD1. The trim removed 1 base at V and 2 bases at J, leaving 4 bases unmatched. Germline CDR1 and CDR2: KGHSH and LQKENI. The CDR3 consists of 15 residues. In DNA, the CDR3 is TGTGCCAGCTCACCACGACAGGGAGTTCAAGAGACCCAGTACTTC. This gives the protein CASSPRQGVQETQYF.

The chain couples TRBV28 to TRBJ1-2; tentatively, D is TRBD1 (6 bases). The CDR3 spans 15 residues. Per the germline V gene, CDR1 is MDHEN and CDR2 is SYDVKM. V lost 5 bases, J lost 2 bases, and 15 bases lay in between. The CDR3 reads CASSRLQTGNYGYTF. CDR3 DNA: TGTGCCAGCAGTCGACTCCAGACAGGCAACTATGGCTACACCTTC.

The chain joins TRBV4-2 to TRBJ1-1; D gene unclear. The CDR3 runs 13 residues. CDR1 is LGHNA and CDR2 is YNFKEQ in the germline V gene. V lost 0 bases, J lost 12 bases, and 14 bases lay in between. For the CDR3, the DNA is TGTGCCAGCAGCCAAGACCCCACCTTGTGGCCTTTCTTT. Its translation: CASSQDPTLWPFF.

The chain is built from TRBV7-2 and TRBJ2-7; 8 nucleotides match TRBD2. V lost 5 bases to trimming and J lost 0 bases; unmatched junction nucleotides: 9. This CDR3 spans 16 amino acids. Germline V gene lookup returns CDR1 SGHTA and CDR2 FQGNSA. This chain's CDR3 is CASSQGASGSSYEQYF. For the CDR3, the DNA is TGTGCCAGCAGCCAAGGCGCCAGCGGGAGCTCCTACGAGCAGTACTTC. Full variable domain (rest looked up from reference TRBV7-2 and TRBJ2-7): GAGVSQSPSNKVTEKGKDVELRCDPISGHTALYWYRQSLGQGLEFLIYFQGNSAPDKSGLPSDRFSAERTGGSVSTLTIQRTQQEDSAVYLCASSQGASGSSYEQYFGPGTRLTVT.

V and J are TRBV4-1 and TRBJ1-1, with no clear D. V lost 4 bases, J lost 3 bases, and 18 bases lay in between. Germline V gene lookup returns CDR1 MGHRA and CDR2 YSYEKL. The CDR3 has 16 residues. Here the CDR3 DNA reads TGCGCCAGCAGCCCAGTTTTAGCGACTATACACACTGAAGCTTTCTTT. Translating it yields CASSPVLATIHTEAFF.

The CDR3 sequence: CASSSTYSTDTQYF. CDR3 nucleotides: TGTGCCAGCAGCTCAACTTACAGCACAGATACGCAGTATTTT. V gene TRBV6-4 combines with J gene TRBJ2-3; D not resolved. CDR3 length: 14 amino acids. The V end lost 6 bases, the J end lost 0 bases, and 10 bases lay between the germline ends. Germline CDR1 reads MRHNA; CDR2 reads SNTAGT.